These 4 T cell receptor beta chains came from one sample sequenced in a study of blood T cell repertoires in COVID-19. Clones were read by immunoSEQ multiplex PCR, and TCRdb kept only the in-frame ones, dropping some. The repertoire has 75,000 to 95,000 clones, 85% of them found once; the top ten carry 3% to 4%. The sample was peripheral blood. The receptors were sampled from a man in his fifties or sixties with acute or convalescent COVID-19.

The CDR3 loop reads CASSPRSEKNIQYF. CDR3 sequence (DNA): TGTGCCAGCTCACCACGGTCGGAGAAAAACATTCAGTACTTC. V gene TRBV18 combines with J gene TRBJ2-4; D is uncertain. Between the trimmed V and J ends, which lost 1 base and 4 bases, there was a span of 8 bases. CDR3 length: 14 amino acids. Germline values: CDR1 KGHSH, CDR2 LQKENI.

On this clone itself: Other DNA sequences in this sample translate to the same CDR3. The chain combines TRBV3-1 (or the pseudogene TRBV3-2) with TRBJ1-5; D uncertain. V gave up 1 base and J gave up 6 bases, with 10 bases separating them. Germline CDR1 is LGHDT and CDR2 is YNNKEL (reference sequence). The CDR3 is 14 amino acids. The CDR3 loop is CASSQGGGSQPQHF. The CDR3 nucleotides read TGTGCCAGCAGCCAAGGAGGAGGGAGTCAGCCCCAGCATTTT.

This chain uses TRBV4-2 with TRBJ2-3, with 8 bases fitting TRBD2. The germline V gene has CDR1 LGHNA and CDR2 YNFKEQ. This CDR3 is built from 13 residues. Trimming at V came to 4 bases and at J to 6 bases, leaving 3 bases not matched to a gene. The chain's CDR3 is CASSLAGTDTQYF. CDR3 sequence (DNA): TGTGCCAGCAGCCTAGCGGGAACCGATACGCAGTATTTT.

The chain uses TRBV19 and TRBJ2-7, with TRBD2 matching over 13 bases. With 5 bases clipped from V and 3 bases from J, the junction kept 4 bases outside the gene matches. CDR1 and CDR2 (germline): LNHDA, SQIVND (reference sequence). The CDR3 has 15 amino acids. This CDR3 reads CASSLRTSGSYEQYF. The CDR3 DNA reads as TGTGCCAGTAGTCTTAGGACTAGCGGGAGCTACGAGCAGTACTTC.